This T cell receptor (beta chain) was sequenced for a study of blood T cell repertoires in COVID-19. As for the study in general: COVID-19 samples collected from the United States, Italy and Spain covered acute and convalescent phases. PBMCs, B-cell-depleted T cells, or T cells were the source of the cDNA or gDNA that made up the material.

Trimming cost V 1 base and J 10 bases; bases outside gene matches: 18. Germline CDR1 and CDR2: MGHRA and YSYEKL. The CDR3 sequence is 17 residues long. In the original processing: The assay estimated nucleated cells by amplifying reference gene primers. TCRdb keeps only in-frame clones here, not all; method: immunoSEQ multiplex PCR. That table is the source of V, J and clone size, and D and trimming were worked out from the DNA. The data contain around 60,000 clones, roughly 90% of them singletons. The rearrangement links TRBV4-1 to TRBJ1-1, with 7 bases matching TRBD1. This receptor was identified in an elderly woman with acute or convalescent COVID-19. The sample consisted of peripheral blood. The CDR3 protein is CASSQGGQSVRLGGAFF. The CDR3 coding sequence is TGCGCCAGCAGCCAAGGGGGACAGTCGGTTCGTCTCGGGGGAGCTTTCTTT.